This entry features one TCR beta chain sequence. Trimming cost V 4 bases and J 0 bases, with 13 bases left between them. Germline CDR1 MDHEN, CDR2 SYDVKM. The CDR3 is 15 residues long. In the authors' methods: It was from reference gene primer amplification that nucleated cell counts were estimated. Using immunoSEQ multiplex PCR, the repertoire was profiled, and TCRdb retains in-frame clones only, with some absent. That table is the source of V, J and clone size, and D and trimming were worked out from the DNA. The sample holds 85,000 to 130,000 clones, approximately 93% seen once. This sample is part of a study of blood T cell repertoires in COVID-19. Turning to the study itself: Sites in the United States, Italy and Spain provided acute and convalescent COVID-19 samples. From T cells, B-cell-depleted T cells, or PBMCs came the material, which was cDNA or gDNA.

The sequencing input was peripheral blood. This TCR was recovered from a man between 60 and 75 years old with acute or convalescent COVID-19. The chain is built from TRBV28 and TRBJ2-7, with D perhaps TRBD2 (7 bases). The CDR3 loop reads CASSSRGAPSYEQYF. CDR3 DNA: TGTGCCAGCAGTTCCCGGGGGGCTCCCTCCTACGAGCAGTACTTC.